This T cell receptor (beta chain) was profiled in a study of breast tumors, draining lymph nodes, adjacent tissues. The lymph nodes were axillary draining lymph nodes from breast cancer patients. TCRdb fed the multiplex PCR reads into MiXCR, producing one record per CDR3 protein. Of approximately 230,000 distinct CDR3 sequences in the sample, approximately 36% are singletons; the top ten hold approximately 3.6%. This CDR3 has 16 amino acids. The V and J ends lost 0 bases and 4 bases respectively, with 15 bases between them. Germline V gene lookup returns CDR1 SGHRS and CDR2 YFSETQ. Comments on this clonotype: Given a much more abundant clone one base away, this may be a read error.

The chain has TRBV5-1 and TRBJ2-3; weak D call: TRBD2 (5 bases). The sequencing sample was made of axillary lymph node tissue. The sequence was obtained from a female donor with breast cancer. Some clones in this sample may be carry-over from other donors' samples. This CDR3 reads CASSLDSGGSADTQYF. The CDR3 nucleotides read TGCGCCAGCAGCTTGGATTCGGGTGGGAGCGCAGATACGCAGTATTTT.